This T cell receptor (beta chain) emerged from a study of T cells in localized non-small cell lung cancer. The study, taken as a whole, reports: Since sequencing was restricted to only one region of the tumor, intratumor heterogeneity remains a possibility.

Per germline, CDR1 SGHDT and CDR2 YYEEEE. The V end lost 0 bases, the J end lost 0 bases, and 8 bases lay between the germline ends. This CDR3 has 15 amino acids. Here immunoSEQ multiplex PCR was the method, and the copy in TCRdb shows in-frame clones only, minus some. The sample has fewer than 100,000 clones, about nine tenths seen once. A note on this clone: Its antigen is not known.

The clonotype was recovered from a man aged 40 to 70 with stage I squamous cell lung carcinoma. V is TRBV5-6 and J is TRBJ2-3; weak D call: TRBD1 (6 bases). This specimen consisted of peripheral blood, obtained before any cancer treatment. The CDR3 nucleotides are TGTGCCAGCAGCTTGGGGACAGCTAGCACAGATACGCAGTATTTT. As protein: CASSLGTASTDTQYF. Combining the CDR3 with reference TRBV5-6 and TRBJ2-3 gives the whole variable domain DAGVTQSPTHLIKTRGQQVTLRCSPKSGHDTVSWYQQALGQGPQFIFQYYEEEERQRGNFPDRFSGHQFPNYSSELNVNALLLGDSALYLCASSLGTASTDTQYFGPGTRLTVL.